Below, 2 T cell receptor beta chains from the same sample are listed, as sequenced in a study of a mutant IDH1 vaccine in newly diagnosed glioma. Some clones are missing from TCRdb's copy, which holds only in-frame ones; the method was immunoSEQ multiplex PCR. The sample carries about 66,000 clones, approximately 86% recorded once. As for time point: baseline, week 1 (first vaccination visit). The treatment was: pre-vaccination baseline after standard-of-care therapy. Sequencing was performed on PBMCs, taken from a glioma patient treated with radiotherapy, temozolomide or both. These receptors were obtained from a man aged 25 to 40 with glioma.

The chain carries TRBV7-9 and TRBJ2-3; 14 bases are shared with TRBD2. The ends lost 5 bases at V and 4 bases at J; junction bases unmatched: 14. Per germline, CDR1 SEHNR and CDR2 FQNEAQ (reference sequence). The CDR3 has 19 amino acids. CDR3 sequence (DNA): TGTGCCAGCAGCGGCGAGACTAGCGGGGGGGCCTTGAGGGCAGATACGCAGTATTTT. It is translated as CASSGETSGGALRADTQYF.

V usage is TRBV6-4 and J usage is TRBJ2-2, with D maybe TRBD2 (5 bases). Per germline, CDR1 MRHNA and CDR2 SNTAGT. CDR3 size: 16 residues. Between the trimmed V and J ends, which lost 0 bases and 0 bases, there was a span of 8 bases. The CDR3 region has the DNA TGTGCCAGCAGTGACTCCTCCGGGACGAACACCGGGGAGCTGTTTTTT. Translation gives CASSDSSGTNTGELFF.